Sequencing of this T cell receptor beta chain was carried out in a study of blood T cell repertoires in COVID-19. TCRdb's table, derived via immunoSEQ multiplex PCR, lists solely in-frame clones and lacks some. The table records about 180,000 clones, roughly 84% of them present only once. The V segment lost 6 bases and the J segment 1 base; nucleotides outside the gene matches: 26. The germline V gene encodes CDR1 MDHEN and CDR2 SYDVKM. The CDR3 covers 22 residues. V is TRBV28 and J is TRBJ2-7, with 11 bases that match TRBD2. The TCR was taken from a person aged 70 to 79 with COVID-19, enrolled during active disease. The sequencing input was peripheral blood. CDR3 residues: CASSSPGLADPKPSFGSYEQYF. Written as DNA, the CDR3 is TGTGCCAGCAGCTCCCCGGGACTAGCGGACCCAAAGCCCAGCTTCGGTTCCTACGAGCAGTACTTC.